The 23 T cell receptor beta chains below were found in one sample sequenced in a study of glioma-infiltrating T cells after dendritic cell vaccination. Libraries were prepared by immunoSEQ multiplex PCR; TCRdb keeps only in-frame clonotypes and omits some of them. The sample has about 50,000 clones, 70% to 90% seen once. As for time point: after dendritic cell vaccination, including at tumor progression/relapse. The sample in question was blood, obtained after dendritic cell vaccination. These receptors were obtained from a human donor with glioblastoma.

The chain joins TRBV29-1 to TRBJ2-1; TRBD2 matches at 13 bases. The CDR3 has 18 amino acids. Germline assignment: CDR1 SQVTM and CDR2 ANQGSEA. V lost 5 bases to trimming and J lost 1 base; unmatched junction nucleotides: 11. The DNA of the CDR3 is TGCAGCGTTATCAGCGGGACTAGCGGGGTCCAGTCCTACAATGAGCAGTTCTTC. Translating gives CSVISGTSGVQSYNEQFF.

The rearrangement links TRBV10-3 to TRBJ1-5; D might be TRBD1 (6 bases). Trimming cost V 3 bases and J 5 bases, with 8 bases left between them. This CDR3 comprises 13 residues. CDR1 and CDR2 (germline): ENHRY, SYGVKD. DNA of the CDR3: TGTGCCATCAGTGAAGCAGGGGATCAGCCCCAGCATTTT. This translates into CAISEAGDQPQHF.

The V gene is TRBV9, the J gene TRBJ2-7, with 8 positions matching TRBD2. Germline loops: CDR1 SGDLS, CDR2 YYNGEE. The CDR3 is made up of 17 amino acids. The ends lost 7 bases at V and 0 bases at J; junction bases unmatched: 15. DNA for the CDR3: TGTGCCAGCCATCCCGGGACTAGGACTAGAAGCTCCTACGAGCAGTACTTC. This sequence encodes CASHPGTRTRSSYEQYF.

The chain joins TRBV10-3 to TRBJ1-2; TRBD1 aligns across 9 bases. There are 14 residues in the CDR3. The ends lost 7 bases at V and 7 bases at J; junction bases unmatched: 10. Germline lookup yields CDR1 ENHRY and CDR2 SYGVKD. The CDR3 DNA reads as TGTGCCATCAATAACCGGGACAGGGACCGTGGCTACACCTTC. Protein sequence: CAINNRDRDRGYTF.

The rearrangement uses TRBV15 and TRBJ1-1; D is ambiguous. Germline V gives CDR1 LNHNV, CDR2 YYDKDF (reference sequence). The V gene lost 0 bases and the J gene lost 5 bases, with 7 bases spanning the gap. CDR3 size: 13 residues. The CDR3 DNA is TGTGCCACCAGCAGAGATTCGGGAACTGAAGCTTTCTTT. It is translated as CATSRDSGTEAFF.

In its sample, this clone was seen once. The V call is TRBV4-2, the J call TRBJ2-1; D perhaps matches TRBD2 (6 bases). Germline V gene data show CDR1 as LGHNA and CDR2 as YNFKEQ. The CDR3 totals 12 residues. V was clipped by 4 bases and J by 7 bases, with 8 bases between them. CDR3 nucleotides: TGTGCCAGCAGCCTCGGGAGTAATGAGCAGTTCTTC. Amino acid sequence: CASSLGSNEQFF.

V gene TRBV11-2 combines with J gene TRBJ1-2, with 7 bases identical to TRBD1. The V gene end was trimmed by 5 bases and the J gene end by 1 base; junction bases not matched to a gene: 13. Germline values: CDR1 SGHAT, CDR2 FQNNGV. CDR3 length equals 17 residues. The CDR3 nucleotides are TGTGCCAGCAGCGCACCACAGGGGATCGCCAATAACTATGGCTACACCTTC. Translating gives CASSAPQGIANNYGYTF.

CDR3 DNA: TGTGCCAGCAGCTACGAGACAGGCGCGAACACCGGGGAGCTGTTTTTT. Protein: CASSYETGANTGELFF. The V gene is TRBV7-8, the J gene TRBJ2-2, with D perhaps TRBD1 (6 bases). Germline V gene sequence: CDR1 SGHVS, CDR2 FQNEAQ. This CDR3 has 16 residues. V was clipped by 4 bases and J by 0 bases, with 12 bases between them.

The chain joins TRBV2 to TRBJ1-2; D is perhaps TRBD1 (5 bases). This CDR3 is 14 amino acids long. The V end was cut by 2 bases, the J end by 4 bases, with 11 bases between. Germline values: CDR1 SNHLY, CDR2 FYNNEI. CDR3 protein: CASSEQSDSYGYTF. The CDR3 DNA is TGTGCCAGCAGTGAACAAAGTGACAGCTATGGCTACACCTTC. Complete variable domain (other parts from reference TRBV2 and TRBJ1-2): EPEVTQTPSHQVTQMGQEVILRCVPISNHLYFYWYRQILGQKVEFLVSFYNNEISEKSEIFDDQFSVERPDGSNFTLKIRSTKLEDSAMYFCASSEQSDSYGYTFGSGTRLTVV.

This chain joins TRBV16 and TRBJ2-1; D is unresolved. V lost 4 bases and J lost 4, with 11 bases in between. The CDR3 length is 14 residues. Germline CDR1 is KGHSY and CDR2 is FQNENV. DNA of the CDR3: TGTGCCAGCAGCCCCCAGAGGCTTTACAATGAGCAGTTCTTC. It translates to CASSPQRLYNEQFF.

The chain links TRBV2 to TRBJ2-3; 9 nucleotides match TRBD1. The V and J ends lost 8 bases and 5 bases, in that order; junction bases with no gene match: 5. Germline V gives CDR1 SNHLY, CDR2 FYNNEI. The CDR3 is made up of 13 amino acids. For the CDR3, the DNA is TGTGCCAGCGGACAGGGGAGGCAAGATACGCAGTATTTT. It specifies CASGQGRQDTQYF.

The V gene is TRBV5-1, the J gene TRBJ2-2, with 8 bases fitting TRBD2. J gave up 4 bases and V 0 bases, and 8 bases lay outside the gene matches. CDR1 SGHRS and CDR2 YFSETQ come from the germline V gene. The CDR3 is 17 amino acids. The CDR3 protein is CASSLALAGASTGELFF. CDR3 nucleotide sequence: TGCGCCAGCAGCTTGGCCCTAGCGGGCGCGAGCACCGGGGAGCTGTTTTTT.

The chain uses TRBV28 and TRBJ2-1; 9 bases are shared with TRBD2. Trimming took 6 bases from V and 7 from J; bases not matched to a gene: 13. The CDR3 is made up of 16 amino acids. The germline V gene encodes CDR1 MDHEN and CDR2 SYDVKM. This CDR3 is CASSSRGSGRGNEQFF. As DNA, the CDR3 is TGTGCCAGCAGCTCCAGGGGTAGCGGGAGAGGAAATGAGCAGTTCTTC.

V usage is TRBV19 and J usage is TRBJ1-3; D ambiguous. The CDR3 runs to 13 residues. Germline values: CDR1 LNHDA, CDR2 SQIVND (reference sequence). The ends were cut back, 4 bases at V and 8 bases at J, with 12 bases in the middle. The CDR3 DNA sequence: TGTGCCAGTAGTAATGGACTGTTCGACACCATATATTTT. Translation gives CASSNGLFDTIYF.

This sequence joins TRBV10-3 and TRBJ2-5, with D hard to call. Per the germline V gene, CDR1 is ENHRY and CDR2 is SYGVKD. CDR3 size: 14 residues. V lost 5 bases and J lost 0, with 10 bases in between. CDR3 region: CAISSDTYQETQYF. The CDR3 DNA reads as TGTGCCATCAGTAGTGACACGTACCAAGAGACCCAGTACTTC.

The chain combines TRBV18 with TRBJ1-2, with 9 bases fitting TRBD1. Trimming removed 3 bases from V and 2 bases from J; junction bases left unmatched: 1. Germline V lookup: CDR1 KGHSH, CDR2 LQKENI. The CDR3 consists of 14 residues. DNA for the CDR3: TGTGCCAGCTCACCGGGACAGGGAAACTATGGCTACACCTTC. Encoded protein: CASSPGQGNYGYTF.

The gene calls are TRBV20-1 and TRBJ2-7; D is uncertain. The CDR3 is 11 residues long. V was cut by 3 bases and J by 3 bases, with 6 bases left in between. The germline V gene has CDR1 DFQATT and CDR2 SNEGSKA (reference sequence). CDR3 sequence reads: CSASGNYEQYF. DNA for the CDR3: TGCAGTGCTAGTGGCAACTACGAGCAGTACTTC.

The chain has TRBV18 and TRBJ1-2; a possible D gene is TRBD1 (5 bases). CDR1 and CDR2 from the germline V gene are KGHSH and LQKENI. CDR3 length equals 15 residues. The ends were cut back, 2 bases at V and 2 bases at J, with 12 bases in the middle. The CDR3 here is CASSPMTVPNYGYTF. The CDR3, as DNA: TGTGCCAGCTCACCAATGACAGTACCGAACTATGGCTACACCTTC.

The chain recombines TRBV18 with TRBJ2-2; 8 bases map to TRBD2. The CDR3 has 16 residues. V was clipped by 2 bases and J by 7 bases; unmatched bases: 9. Germline CDR1 KGHSH, CDR2 LQKENI. The CDR3, as DNA: TGTGCCAGCTCACCAGGATCGGGACTAGTAATCGGGGAGCTGTTTTTT. It codes for CASSPGSGLVIGELFF.

Written as DNA, the CDR3 is TGTGCCAGCAGCTCCATGAGCTCTGGAAACACCATATATTTT. Protein: CASSSMSSGNTIYF. The chain uses TRBV7-8 and TRBJ1-3; no reliable D call. This CDR3 has 14 amino acids. V dropped 4 bases and J dropped 0 bases, with 7 bases sitting between them. The germline V gene has CDR1 SGHVS and CDR2 FQNEAQ.

The gene calls are TRBV5-5 and TRBJ2-6; D is possibly TRBD1 (5 bases). Trimming removed 4 bases from V and 0 bases from J, with 11 bases in between. CDR1 and CDR2 (germline): SGHKS, YYEKEE (reference sequence). The CDR3 is made up of 16 amino acids. Written as DNA, the CDR3 is TGTGCCAGCAGCCCGCACAGGCCCTCTGGGGCCAACGTCCTGACTTTC. This codes for CASSPHRPSGANVLTF.

The V and J genes are TRBV4-2 and TRBJ2-1; D remains unclear. This CDR3 comprises 15 residues. Germline loops: CDR1 LGHNA, CDR2 YNFKEQ. The V gene lost 1 base and the J gene lost 8 bases, with 15 bases spanning the gap. The CDR3 reads CASSQGFGAIYEQFF. CDR3 DNA sequence: TGTGCCAGCAGCCAAGGGTTCGGAGCTATCTATGAGCAGTTCTTC.

The rearrangement joins TRBV6-1 to TRBJ2-1; possible D gene TRBD1, 6 bases. Trimming stripped 5 bases from V and 6 bases from J, with 14 bases between. The germline V gene encodes CDR1 MNHNS and CDR2 SASEGT. This CDR3 has 14 amino acids. The CDR3 nucleotides are TGTGCCAGCAGTCCGAGGACAGAGATCAATGAGCAGTTCTTC. This gives the protein CASSPRTEINEQFF.